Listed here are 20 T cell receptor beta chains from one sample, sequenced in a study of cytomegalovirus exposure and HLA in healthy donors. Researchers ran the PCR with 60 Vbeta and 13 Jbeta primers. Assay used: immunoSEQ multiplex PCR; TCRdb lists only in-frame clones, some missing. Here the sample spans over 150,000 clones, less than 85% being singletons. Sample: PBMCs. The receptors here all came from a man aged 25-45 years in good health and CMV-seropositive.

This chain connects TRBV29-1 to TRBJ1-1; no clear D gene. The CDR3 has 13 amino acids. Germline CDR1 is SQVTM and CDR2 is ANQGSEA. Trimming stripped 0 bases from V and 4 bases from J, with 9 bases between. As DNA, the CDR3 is TGCAGCGTTGAAGAGGGAGAGGGCACTGAAGCTTTCTTT. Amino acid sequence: CSVEEGEGTEAFF.

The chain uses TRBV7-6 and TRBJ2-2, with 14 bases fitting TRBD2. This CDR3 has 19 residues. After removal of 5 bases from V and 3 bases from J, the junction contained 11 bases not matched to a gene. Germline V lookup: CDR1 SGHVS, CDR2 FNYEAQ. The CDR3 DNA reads TGTGCCAGCAGCCATGGGACTAGCGGGGGCCCCCTTGACACCGGGGAGCTGTTTTTT. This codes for CASSHGTSGGPLDTGELFF.

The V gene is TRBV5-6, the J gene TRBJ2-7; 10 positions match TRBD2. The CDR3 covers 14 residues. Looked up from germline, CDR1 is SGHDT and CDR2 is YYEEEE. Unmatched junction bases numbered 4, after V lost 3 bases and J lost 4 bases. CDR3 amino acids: CASSSGGLAYEQYF. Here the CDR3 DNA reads TGTGCCAGCAGCTCGGGGGGACTAGCGTACGAGCAGTACTTC. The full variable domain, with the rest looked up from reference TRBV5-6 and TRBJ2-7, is DAGVTQSPTHLIKTRGQQVTLRCSPKSGHDTVSWYQQALGQGPQFIFQYYEEEERQRGNFPDRFSGHQFPNYSSELNVNALLLGDSALYLCASSSGGLAYEQYFGPGTRLTVT.

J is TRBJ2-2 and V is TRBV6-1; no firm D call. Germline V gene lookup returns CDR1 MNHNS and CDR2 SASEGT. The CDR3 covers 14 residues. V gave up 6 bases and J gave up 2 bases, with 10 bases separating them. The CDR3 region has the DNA TGTGCCAGCAGCTTGTCTCCCAACACCGGGGAGCTGTTTTTT. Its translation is CASSLSPNTGELFF.

The CDR3 DNA sequence: TGTGCCAGCTTGGAGGCGGGGGGCTACACTGAAGCTTTCTTT. Protein sequence: CASLEAGGYTEAFF. J is TRBJ1-1 and V is TRBV2, with D possibly TRBD1 on 6 matching bases. CDR3 size: 14 residues. Per the germline V gene, CDR1 is SNHLY and CDR2 is FYNNEI. V was clipped by 8 bases and J by 3 bases, with 16 bases between them. Variable domain in full (rest from reference TRBV2 and TRBJ1-1): EPEVTQTPSHQVTQMGQEVILRCVPISNHLYFYWYRQILGQKVEFLVSFYNNEISEKSEIFDDQFSVERPDGSNFTLKIRSTKLEDSAMYFCASLEAGGYTEAFFGQGTRLTVV.

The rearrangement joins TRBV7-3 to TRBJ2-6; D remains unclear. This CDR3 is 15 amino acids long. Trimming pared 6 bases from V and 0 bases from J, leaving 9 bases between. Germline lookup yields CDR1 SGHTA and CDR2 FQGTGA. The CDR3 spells CASSTRHSGANVLTF. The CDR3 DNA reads TGTGCCAGCAGTACCCGACACTCTGGGGCCAACGTCCTGACTTTC.

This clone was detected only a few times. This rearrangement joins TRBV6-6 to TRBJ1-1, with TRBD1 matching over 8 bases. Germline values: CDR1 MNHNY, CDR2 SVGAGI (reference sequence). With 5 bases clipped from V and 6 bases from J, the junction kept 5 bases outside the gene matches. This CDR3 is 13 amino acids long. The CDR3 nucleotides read TGTGCCAGCAGTCGACAGGGGAATTCTGAAGCTTTCTTT. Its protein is CASSRQGNSEAFF.

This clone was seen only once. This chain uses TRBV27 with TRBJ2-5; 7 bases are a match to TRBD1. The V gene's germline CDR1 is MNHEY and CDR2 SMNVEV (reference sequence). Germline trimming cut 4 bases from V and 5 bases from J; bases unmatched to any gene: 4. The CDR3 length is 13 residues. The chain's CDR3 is CASSSLDRETQYF. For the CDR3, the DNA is TGTGCCAGCAGTTCGCTGGACAGGGAGACCCAGTACTTC.

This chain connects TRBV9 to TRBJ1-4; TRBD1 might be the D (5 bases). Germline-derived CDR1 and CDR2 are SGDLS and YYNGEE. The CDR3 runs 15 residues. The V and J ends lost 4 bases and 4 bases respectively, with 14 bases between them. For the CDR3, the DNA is TGTGCCAGCAGCTCCAGGGCTTTTGGTAATGAAAAACTGTTTTTT. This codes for CASSSRAFGNEKLFF. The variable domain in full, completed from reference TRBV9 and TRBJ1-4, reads DSGVTQTPKHLITATGQRVTLRCSPRSGDLSVYWYQQSLDQGLQFLIQYYNGEERAKGNILERFSAQQFPDLHSELNLSSLELGDSALYFCASSSRAFGNEKLFFGSGTQLSVL.

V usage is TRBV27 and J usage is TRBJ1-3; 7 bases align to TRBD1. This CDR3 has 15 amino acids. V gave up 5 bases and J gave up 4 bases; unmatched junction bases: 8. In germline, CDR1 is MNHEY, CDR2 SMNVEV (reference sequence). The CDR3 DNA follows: TGTGCCAGCAGTCCCAGTGACAGGGTAGGAAACACCATATATTTT. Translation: CASSPSDRVGNTIYF.

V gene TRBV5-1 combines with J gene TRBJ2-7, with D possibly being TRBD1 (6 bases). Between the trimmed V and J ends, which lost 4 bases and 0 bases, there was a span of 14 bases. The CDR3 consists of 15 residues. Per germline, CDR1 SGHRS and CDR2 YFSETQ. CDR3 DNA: TGCGCCAGCAGCCTATCTCAGGGGTTCTCCTACGAGCAGTACTTC. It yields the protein CASSLSQGFSYEQYF.

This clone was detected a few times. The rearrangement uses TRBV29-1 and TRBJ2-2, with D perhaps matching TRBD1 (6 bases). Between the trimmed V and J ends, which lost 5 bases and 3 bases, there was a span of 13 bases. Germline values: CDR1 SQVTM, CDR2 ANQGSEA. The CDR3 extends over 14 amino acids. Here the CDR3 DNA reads TGCAGCGTTCACGGACAGCCCGACACCGGGGAGCTGTTTTTT. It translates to CSVHGQPDTGELFF.

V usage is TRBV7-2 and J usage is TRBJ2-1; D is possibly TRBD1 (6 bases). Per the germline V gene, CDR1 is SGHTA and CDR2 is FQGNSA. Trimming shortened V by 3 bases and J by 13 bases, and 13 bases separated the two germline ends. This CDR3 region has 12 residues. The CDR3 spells CASSFIQGKQFF. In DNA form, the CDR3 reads TGTGCCAGCAGCTTCATACAGGGTAAACAGTTCTTC.

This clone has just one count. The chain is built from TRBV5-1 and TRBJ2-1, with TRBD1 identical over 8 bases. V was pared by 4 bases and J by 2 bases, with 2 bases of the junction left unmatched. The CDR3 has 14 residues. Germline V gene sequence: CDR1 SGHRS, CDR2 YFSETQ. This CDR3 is CASSAQGAYNEQFF. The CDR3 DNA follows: TGCGCCAGCAGCGCACAGGGGGCCTACAATGAGCAGTTCTTC.

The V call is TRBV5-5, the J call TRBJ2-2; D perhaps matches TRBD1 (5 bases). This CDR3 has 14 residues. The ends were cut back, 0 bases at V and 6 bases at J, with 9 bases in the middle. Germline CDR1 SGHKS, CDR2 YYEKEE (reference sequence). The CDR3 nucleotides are TGTGCCAGCAGCTTGGGAAGACAGTCCGGGGAGCTGTTTTTT. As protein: CASSLGRQSGELFF.

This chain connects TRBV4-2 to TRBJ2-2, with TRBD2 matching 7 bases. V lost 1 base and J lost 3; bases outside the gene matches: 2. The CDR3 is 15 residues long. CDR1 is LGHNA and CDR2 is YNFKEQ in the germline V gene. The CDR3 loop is CASSQGTRDTGELFF. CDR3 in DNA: TGTGCCAGCAGCCAAGGGACTAGAGACACCGGGGAGCTGTTTTTT.

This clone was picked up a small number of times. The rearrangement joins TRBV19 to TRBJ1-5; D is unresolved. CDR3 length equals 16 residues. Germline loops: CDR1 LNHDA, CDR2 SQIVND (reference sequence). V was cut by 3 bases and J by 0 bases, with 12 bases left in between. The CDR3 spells CASSILTTFSNQPQHF. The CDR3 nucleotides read TGTGCCAGTAGTATTCTGACAACTTTTAGCAATCAGCCCCAGCATTTT.

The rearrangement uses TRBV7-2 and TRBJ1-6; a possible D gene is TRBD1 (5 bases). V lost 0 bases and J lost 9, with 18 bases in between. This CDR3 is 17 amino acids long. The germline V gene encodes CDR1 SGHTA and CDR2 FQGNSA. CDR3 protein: CASSLAWDLVGGSPLHF. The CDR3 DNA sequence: TGTGCCAGCAGCTTAGCGTGGGATTTGGTGGGGGGTTCACCCCTCCACTTT.

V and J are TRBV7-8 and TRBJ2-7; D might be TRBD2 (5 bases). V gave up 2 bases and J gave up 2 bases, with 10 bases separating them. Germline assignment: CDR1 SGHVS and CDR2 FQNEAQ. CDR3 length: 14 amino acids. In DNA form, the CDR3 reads TGTGCCAGCAGCTTACGGGAAGGACCCTACGAGCAGTACTTC. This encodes CASSLREGPYEQYF.

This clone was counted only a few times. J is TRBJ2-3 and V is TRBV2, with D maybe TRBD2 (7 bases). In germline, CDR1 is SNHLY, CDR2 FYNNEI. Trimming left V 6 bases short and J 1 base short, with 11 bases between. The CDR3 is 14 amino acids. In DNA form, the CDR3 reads TGTGCCAGCAGGAAGGGGGGGGGCACAGATACGCAGTATTTT. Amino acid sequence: CASRKGGGTDTQYF.